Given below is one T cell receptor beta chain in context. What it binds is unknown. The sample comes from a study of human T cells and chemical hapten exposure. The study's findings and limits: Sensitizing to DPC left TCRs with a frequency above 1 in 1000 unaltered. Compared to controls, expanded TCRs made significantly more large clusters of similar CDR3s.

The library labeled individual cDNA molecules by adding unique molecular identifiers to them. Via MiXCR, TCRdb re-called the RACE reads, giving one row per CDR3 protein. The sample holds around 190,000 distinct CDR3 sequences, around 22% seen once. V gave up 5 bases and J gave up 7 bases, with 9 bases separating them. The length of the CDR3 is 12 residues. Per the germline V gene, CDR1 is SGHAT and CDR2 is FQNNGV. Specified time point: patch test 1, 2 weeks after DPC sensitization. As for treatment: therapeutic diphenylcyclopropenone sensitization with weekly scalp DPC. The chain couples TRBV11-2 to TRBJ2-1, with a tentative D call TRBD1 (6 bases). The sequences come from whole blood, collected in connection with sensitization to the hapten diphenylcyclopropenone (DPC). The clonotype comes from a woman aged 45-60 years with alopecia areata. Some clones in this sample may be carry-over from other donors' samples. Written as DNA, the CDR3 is TGTGCCAGCAGCAGAACAGGGAATGAGCAGTTCTTC. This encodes CASSRTGNEQFF.